Listed below are T cell receptor beta chains from one sample, sequenced in a study of PD-1 blockade in classical Hodgkin lymphoma. Some clones are missing from TCRdb's copy, which holds only in-frame ones; the method was immunoSEQ multiplex PCR. The top ten clones hold about 2.7% of a sample with tens of thousands of clones, around 69% of them seen once. This sample comprised peripheral blood mononuclear cells (PBMCs), obtained before the fourth cycle of nivolumab. Receptors were obtained from a human donor with classical Hodgkin lymphoma. Both conserved end residues are trimmed from each CDR3.

J: TRBJ2-7
V: TRBV2
CDR3: ASLTFDGSYEQH

J: TRBJ2-5
V: TRBV2
CDR3: ASEDDPTGARGETQY

J: TRBJ2-3
V: TRBV2
CDR3: ASSLDREGTDTQY

J: TRBJ1-3
V: TRBV25-1
CDR3: ASKPDNEKDTIY

J: TRBJ2-7
V: TRBV11-1
CDR3: ASTGFNYEQY

J: TRBJ2-7
V: TRBV10-2
CDR3: ASSEAVSYEQY

J: TRBJ1-5
V: TRBV6-5
CDR3: ASRTGVGQPQH

J: TRBJ1-1
V: TRBV7-9
CDR3: ASSTWGNDEAF

J: TRBJ2-6
V: TRBV7-2
CDR3: ASSSLLGREGVLT

J: TRBJ1-1
V: TRBV4-2
CDR3: ASSPRTGSNSEAF

J: TRBJ1-1
V: TRBV7-8
CDR3: ASSLAESEAF

J: TRBJ1-3
V: TRBV11-2
CDR3: ASSPNYGQISGNTIY

J: TRBJ2-7
V: TRBV9
CDR3: ASSEGGGYEQY

J: TRBJ2-7
V: TRBV4-1
CDR3: ASSQEWGAEQY

J: TRBJ2-3
V: TRBV9
CDR3: ASSSGGADTDTQY

J: TRBJ2-1
V: TRBV11-3
CDR3: ASSLGLGSEQF

J: TRBJ2-1
V: TRBV7-2
CDR3: ASSLINNEQF

J: TRBJ1-6
V: TRBV7-9
CDR3: ASSLGGSSPLH

J: TRBJ2-5
V: TRBV9
CDR3: ASSAGETQY

J: TRBJ1-4
V: TRBV19
CDR3: ASSTRQGLTTNEKLF

J: TRBJ2-7
V: TRBV4-2
CDR3: ASSPGLAGGEQY

J: TRBJ1-3
V: TRBV28
CDR3: ASTTNINTIY

J: TRBJ1-3
V: TRBV11-2
CDR3: ASRDTEFSGNTIY

J: TRBJ2-7
V: TRBV30
CDR3: AWSGGVSYEQY

J: TRBJ1-4
V: TRBV5-5
CDR3: ASSLGTGSREKLF

J: TRBJ2-3
V: TRBV5-1
CDR3: ASSLVGGVTPTDTQY

J: TRBJ1-2
V: TRBV19
CDR3: ASRGWNRNYGYT

J: TRBJ2-1
V: TRBV4-2
CDR3: ASSHRQGRGLFYNEQF

J: TRBJ2-2
V: TRBV28
CDR3: ASSEETGELF

J: TRBJ1-2
V: TRBV7-9
CDR3: ASSADRVYGYT

J: TRBJ2-7
V: TRBV10-3
CDR3: AIDRGNEQY

J: NA
V: TRBV4-2
CDR3: ASSQEEGGEQY

J: TRBJ1-1
V: TRBV11-3
CDR3: ASSLEGANTEAF

J: TRBJ2-3
V: TRBV4-3
CDR3: ASSMGLAGITSTDTQY

J: TRBJ1-1
V: TRBV15
CDR3: ATREQGVRVNTEAF

J: TRBJ2-5
V: TRBV29-1
CDR3: SVATSGGVETQY

J: TRBJ1-6
V: TRBV5-3
CDR3: ARSLGPYSYNSPLH

J: TRBJ1-5
V: TRBV2
CDR3: ASKMALTGNQPQH

J: TRBJ1-2
V: TRBV11-2
CDR3: ASSLFSRGAYGYT

J: TRBJ2-7
V: TRBV18
CDR3: ASSLIRDRDYEQY

J: TRBJ1-5
V: TRBV30
CDR3: AWSLRDNQPQH

J: TRBJ2-7
V: TRBV2
CDR3: ASVTGAYEQY

J: TRBJ1-5
V: TRBV5-4
CDR3: ASTIRPGNQPQH